Below are 20 T cell receptor beta chains sequenced from a single sample in a study of blood T cell repertoires in COVID-19. The method was immunoSEQ multiplex PCR; TCRdb's version includes in-frame clones alone and lacks a portion of them. Of 140,000 to 150,000 clones listed, about four fifths are singletons. The sample taken for sequencing was peripheral blood. These receptors all come from a human donor with acute or convalescent COVID-19. The donor label of this sample is uncertain.

V is TRBV19 and J is TRBJ2-7; perhaps TRBD1 as D (6 bases). This CDR3 has 14 amino acids. Trimming took off 7 bases at V and 5 bases at J, with 18 bases between the two ends. Germline V CDR1 and CDR2: LNHDA, SQIVND (reference sequence). CDR3 protein: CASTPDSRGNEQYF. The CDR3, as DNA: TGTGCCAGTACCCCGGACAGCCGGGGAAACGAGCAGTACTTC. Full variable domain (outside the CDR3, taken from reference TRBV19 and TRBJ2-7): DGGITQSPKYLFRKEGQNVTLSCEQNLNHDAMYWYRQDPGQGLRLIYYSQIVNDFQKGDIAEGYSVSREKKESFPLTVTSAQKNPTAFYLCASTPDSRGNEQYFGPGTRLTVT.

The chain has TRBV4-2 and TRBJ2-3, with TRBD2 matching 13 bases. Germline V gene data show CDR1 as LGHNA and CDR2 as YNFKEQ. The J segment lost 3 bases and the V segment lost 4 bases, leaving 1 base of the junction unmatched. The CDR3 spans 15 residues. CDR3 sequence: CASSPGLAGTDTQYF. CDR3 bases: TGTGCCAGCAGCCCGGGACTAGCGGGGACAGATACGCAGTATTTT.

The chain employs TRBV11-2 and TRBJ2-3, with D hard to call. The V gene lost 3 bases and the J gene lost 6 bases, with 7 bases spanning the gap. CDR3 length: 12 residues. Germline values: CDR1 SGHAT, CDR2 FQNNGV. CDR3 residues: CASSFPEDTQYF. In nucleotides, the CDR3 is TGTGCCAGCAGCTTTCCTGAGGATACGCAGTATTTT.

V is TRBV25-1 and J is TRBJ2-1; 10 bases align to TRBD2. The germline V gene has CDR1 MGHDK and CDR2 SYGVNS. The V segment lost 8 bases and the J segment 9 bases; nucleotides outside the gene matches: 7. This CDR3 comprises 13 residues. CDR3 nucleotides: TGTGCCAGCGGACAGCGGGGGGGTCCTGAGCAGTTCTTC. This sequence encodes CASGQRGGPEQFF.

This clone turned up a few times. The CDR3 region is CASMGGYGYTF. The CDR3 DNA sequence: TGTGCCAGTATGGGGGGCTATGGCTACACCTTC. V and J are TRBV19 and TRBJ1-2, with TRBD1 as a possible D gene (5 bases). Deletions cut 7 bases from V and 4 bases from J, with 7 bases between. Germline V gene sequence: CDR1 LNHDA, CDR2 SQIVND (reference sequence). This CDR3 region has 11 residues.

This chain joins TRBV27 and TRBJ1-1; D is possibly TRBD1 (6 bases). The length of the CDR3 is 12 residues. The germline CDR1 and CDR2 sequences are MNHEY and SMNVEV (reference sequence). The V gene lost 3 bases and the J gene lost 8 bases, with 10 bases spanning the gap. Here the CDR3 reads CASSLPGEEAFF. CDR3 in DNA: TGTGCCAGCAGTTTGCCAGGGGAGGAAGCTTTCTTT.

CDR3 sequence: CAAGAGGTKNIQYF. The CDR3 nucleotides are TGTGCCGCCGGGGCGGGGGGTACCAAAAACATTCAGTACTTC. The rearrangement links TRBV28 to TRBJ2-4, with TRBD2 matching over 8 bases. This CDR3 region has 14 residues. Germline-derived CDR1 and CDR2 are MDHEN and SYDVKM. V was clipped by 11 bases and J by 2 bases; unmatched bases: 8.

The chain is built from TRBV19 and TRBJ2-1; 8 nucleotides match TRBD1. After removal of 5 bases from V and 7 bases from J, the junction contained 7 bases not matched to a gene. Germline V gives CDR1 LNHDA, CDR2 SQIVND (reference sequence). The CDR3 has 14 residues. The CDR3 sequence: CASSVRDRMNEQFF. The CDR3 DNA reads TGTGCCAGTAGTGTCCGGGACAGGATGAATGAGCAGTTCTTC.

This clone was seen only a few times. The J gene is TRBJ2-7, the V gene TRBV6-5; 7 bases are a match to TRBD1. The CDR3 has 14 residues. The V and J ends lost 6 bases and 0 bases, in that order; junction bases with no gene match: 5. Per the germline V gene, CDR1 is MNHEY and CDR2 is SVGAGI. The CDR3 is CASSSDRVSYEQYV. CDR3 DNA: TGTGCCAGCAGCTCCGACAGGGTCTCCTACGAGCAGTACGTC.

The V and J genes are TRBV2 and TRBJ2-7; 8 bases line up with TRBD2. Germline-derived CDR1 and CDR2 are SNHLY and FYNNEI. The CDR3 is 17 amino acids. V lost 2 bases and J lost 4; bases outside the gene matches: 13. For the CDR3, the DNA is TGTGCCAGCAGTGAAAGTTGGGAGCGGGGGAACAGATACGAGCAGTACGTC. Protein sequence: CASSESWERGNRYEQYV.

The chain carries TRBV2 and TRBJ1-5; 7 nucleotides line up with TRBD1. The V and J ends lost 6 bases and 0 bases, in that order; junction bases with no gene match: 5. In germline, CDR1 is SNHLY, CDR2 FYNNEI. The CDR3 consists of 15 residues. The CDR3 loop reads CASRGTDHSNQPQHF. CDR3 bases: TGTGCCAGCAGGGGGACAGACCATAGCAATCAGCCCCAGCATTTT. Supplemented by reference TRBV2 and TRBJ1-5, the full variable domain reads EPEVTQTPSHQVTQMGQEVILRCVPISNHLYFYWYRQILGQKVEFLVSFYNNEISEKSEIFDDQFSVERPDGSNFTLKIRSTKLEDSAMYFCASRGTDHSNQPQHFGDGTRLSIL.

This chain links TRBV3-1 (or the pseudogene TRBV3-2) with TRBJ2-3, with D possibly matching TRBD2 (6 bases). In germline, CDR1 is LGHDT, CDR2 YNNKEL (reference sequence). The V end was cut by 4 bases, the J end by 5 bases, with 10 bases between. The CDR3 is 13 residues long. CDR3 in amino acids: CASSRRGEDTQYF. The CDR3 DNA reads TGTGCCAGCAGCCGGAGGGGCGAAGATACGCAGTATTTT.

The J gene is TRBJ2-3, the V gene TRBV6-5, with unresolved D. Per the germline V gene, CDR1 is MNHEY and CDR2 is SVGAGI. The CDR3 totals 11 residues. V shed 7 bases and J shed 5 bases, with 7 bases lying between them. CDR3 in DNA: TGTGCCAGCACACCCGGAGATACGCAGTATTTT. Residues: CASTPGDTQYF.

The chain recombines TRBV19 with TRBJ1-5; 7 nucleotides line up with TRBD1. Trimming removed 5 bases from V and 3 bases from J; junction bases left unmatched: 10. In germline, CDR1 is LNHDA, CDR2 SQIVND (reference sequence). CDR3 length: 16 amino acids. This CDR3 is CASSPQGRSDNQPQHF. The DNA for the CDR3 is TGTGCCAGTAGTCCACAGGGGAGGTCGGACAATCAGCCCCAGCATTTT.

The V call is TRBV5-5, the J call TRBJ1-2, with D hard to call. V lost 2 bases and J lost 3, with 8 bases in between. Germline V CDR1 and CDR2: SGHKS, YYEKEE (reference sequence). This CDR3 spans 13 amino acids. The CDR3 nucleotides are TGTGCCAGCAGCTTAAATGAGTACTATGGCTACACCTTC. It yields the protein CASSLNEYYGYTF. Supplemented by reference TRBV5-5 and TRBJ1-2, the full variable domain reads DAGVTQSPTHLIKTRGQQVTLRCSPISGHKSVSWYQQVLGQGPQFIFQYYEKEERGRGNFPDRFSARQFPNYSSELNVNALLLGDSALYLCASSLNEYYGYTFGSGTRLTVV.

The chain links TRBV9 to TRBJ1-2, with 7 bases fitting TRBD1. After removal of 9 bases from V and 8 bases from J, the junction contained 10 bases not matched to a gene. Germline V gives CDR1 SGDLS, CDR2 YYNGEE. This CDR3 spans 12 amino acids. The CDR3 reads CATGTDHGGYTF. The DNA of the CDR3 is TGTGCCACTGGGACAGATCACGGGGGCTACACCTTC.

V gene TRBV5-1 combines with J gene TRBJ1-1; 8 nucleotides match TRBD1. The CDR3 contains 14 residues. The V segment lost 4 bases and the J segment 5 bases; nucleotides outside the gene matches: 7. CDR1 SGHRS and CDR2 YFSETQ come from the germline V gene. The chain's CDR3 is CASSEQGGGTEAFF. CDR3 coding DNA: TGCGCCAGCAGCGAACAGGGGGGTGGGACTGAAGCTTTCTTT.

The chain uses TRBV29-1 and TRBJ1-2; 7 nucleotides agree with TRBD1. V shed 7 bases, J shed 0 bases, and the junction held 11 bases outside the gene matches. Germline CDR1 SQVTM, CDR2 ANQGSEA. The CDR3 has 15 amino acids. The CDR3 loop reads CSATTGTAPNYGYTF. CDR3 coding DNA: TGCAGCGCTACCACTGGGACAGCCCCTAACTATGGCTACACCTTC.

This chain joins TRBV19 and TRBJ1-5, with D perhaps matching TRBD1 (6 bases). Germline V CDR1 and CDR2: LNHDA, SQIVND (reference sequence). V was trimmed by 3 bases and J by 0 bases, leaving 9 bases between them. The CDR3 has 15 amino acids. The CDR3 protein is CASSIWTDSNQPQHF. Written as DNA, the CDR3 is TGTGCCAGTAGTATCTGGACAGATAGCAATCAGCCCCAGCATTTT.

The CDR3 DNA sequence: TGTGCCAGCAGTGGGCAAGGGGCAATCTATGGCTACACCTTC. It specifies CASSGQGAIYGYTF. J is TRBJ1-2 and V is TRBV2; possible D gene TRBD1, 5 bases. The CDR3 runs to 14 residues. Germline-derived CDR1 and CDR2 are SNHLY and FYNNEI. V dropped 4 bases and J dropped 4 bases, with 13 bases sitting between them.